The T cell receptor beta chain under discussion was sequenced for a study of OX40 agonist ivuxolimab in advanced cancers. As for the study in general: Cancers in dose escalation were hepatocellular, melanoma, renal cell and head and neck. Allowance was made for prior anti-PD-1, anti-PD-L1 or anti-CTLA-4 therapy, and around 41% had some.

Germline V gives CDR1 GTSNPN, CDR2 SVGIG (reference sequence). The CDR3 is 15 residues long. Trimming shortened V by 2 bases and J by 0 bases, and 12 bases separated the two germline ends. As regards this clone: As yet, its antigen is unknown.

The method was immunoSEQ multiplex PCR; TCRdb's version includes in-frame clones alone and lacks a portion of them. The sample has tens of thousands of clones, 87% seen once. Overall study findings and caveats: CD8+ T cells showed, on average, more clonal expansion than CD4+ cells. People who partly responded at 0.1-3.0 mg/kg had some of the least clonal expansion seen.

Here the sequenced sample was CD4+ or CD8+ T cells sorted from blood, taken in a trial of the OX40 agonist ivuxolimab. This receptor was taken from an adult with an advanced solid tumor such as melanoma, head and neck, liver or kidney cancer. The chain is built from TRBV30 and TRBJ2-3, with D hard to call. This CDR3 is CAWSRVGGSTDTQYF. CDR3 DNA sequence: TGTGCCTGGAGTCGTGTTGGCGGTAGCACAGATACGCAGTATTTT.